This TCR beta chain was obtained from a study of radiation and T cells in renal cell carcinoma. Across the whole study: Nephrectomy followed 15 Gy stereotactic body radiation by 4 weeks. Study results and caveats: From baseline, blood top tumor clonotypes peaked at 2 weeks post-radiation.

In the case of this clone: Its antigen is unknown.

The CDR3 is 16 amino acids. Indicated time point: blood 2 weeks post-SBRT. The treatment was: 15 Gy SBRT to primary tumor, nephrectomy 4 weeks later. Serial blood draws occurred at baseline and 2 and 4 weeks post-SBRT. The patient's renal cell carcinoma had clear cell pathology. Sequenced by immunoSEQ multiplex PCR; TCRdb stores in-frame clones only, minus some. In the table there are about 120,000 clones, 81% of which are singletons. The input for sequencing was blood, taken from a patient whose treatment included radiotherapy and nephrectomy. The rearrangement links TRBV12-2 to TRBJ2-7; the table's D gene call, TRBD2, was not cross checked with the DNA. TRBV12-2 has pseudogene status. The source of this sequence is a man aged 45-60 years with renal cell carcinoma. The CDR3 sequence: CASRLEEARSSYEQYF. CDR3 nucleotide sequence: TGTGCAAGTCGCTTAGAAGAGGCCCGTTCTTCTTACGAGCAGTACTTC.